This T cell receptor beta chain stems from a study of shared clonotypes between healthy human individuals. Clones were read by immunoSEQ multiplex PCR, and TCRdb kept only the in-frame ones, dropping some. The repertoire consists of more than 450,000 clones, with 79% occurring once and the leading ten covering 13%. Unsorted samples, those not sorted, used roughly 100 million PBMCs for genomic DNA. J gave up 4 bases and V 0 bases, and 20 bases lay outside the gene matches. The CDR3 sequence is 21 residues long. Germline loops: CDR1 LGHNA, CDR2 YSLEER. The sequence came from a woman aged 35 to 49 in good health. Some clones in this sample may be carry-over from other donors' samples. The chain joins TRBV4-3 to TRBJ2-5, with 10 bases aligning to TRBD2. Sequencing was carried out using PBMCs. The CDR3 DNA reads as TGCGCCAGCAGCCAAGAAGCCGTTCTAGGGGGTCTAGCGGGGGAGGTAGAGACCCAGTACTTC. Amino acid sequence: CASSQEAVLGGLAGEVETQYF.